This T cell receptor beta chain was identified in a study of tumor-infiltrating lymphocytes in localized non-small cell lung cancer. Findings and caveats of the study: Immunotypes IM1 and IM2 had similar TCR-derived T-cell fractions. Tumors had more T cell infiltration than uninvolved lung, per TCRbeta sequencing and CD3 counts.

The repertoire was sequenced with immunoSEQ multiplex PCR; TCRdb's copy has only in-frame clones and lacks some. Seen here are 7,200 or so clones, about 57% observed once, and the top ten hold 10% to 15%. About this clone: Its cognate antigen is unknown.

The source material was lung tumor tissue. The TCR was taken from a human donor with non-small cell lung cancer.

CDR3 sequence: CASSQGDVGQPQHF. DNA for the CDR3: TGTGCCAGCAGCCAGGGGGACGTCGGACAGCCCCAGCATTTT. The chain combines TRBV5-5 with TRBJ1-5; TRBD1 agrees at 7 bases. The CDR3 spans 14 residues. Germline V gene sequence: CDR1 SGHKS, CDR2 YYEKEE (reference sequence). The V gene end was trimmed by 4 bases and the J gene end by 7 bases; junction bases not matched to a gene: 8. Drawing the rest from reference TRBV5-5 and TRBJ1-5, the complete variable domain is DAGVTQSPTHLIKTRGQQVTLRCSPISGHKSVSWYQQVLGQGPQFIFQYYEKEERGRGNFPDRFSARQFPNYSSELNVNALLLGDSALYLCASSQGDVGQPQHFGDGTRLSIL.